The T cell receptor beta chain described here comes from a study of T cells after yellow fever vaccination. Study-wide context: Those fractions that held only low numbers of cells were prepared using the SMART-Seq v4 Ultra Low Input RNA kit. Overall study findings and caveats: Although most clonotypes did not, a small share appeared in both CD4 and CD8 compartments. Booster samples showed a return of most primary-vaccination clones (around 96% CD4, approximately 88% CD8). There was a possibility that FACS-sorted repertoires contained abundant clonotypes contaminating from the bulk population.

Between the trimmed V and J ends, which lost 6 bases and 1 base, there was a span of 12 bases. The CDR3 is 14 residues long. Via MiXCR, TCRdb re-called the 5' RACE reads, giving one row per CDR3 protein. This table has over 300,000 distinct CDR3 sequences, approximately 4% appearing once. On this clonotype itself: Its specificity is not known.

The source is a man between 18 and 29 years old who received the YFV17D yellow fever vaccine. This sample comprised PBMCs, obtained 5 days after the yellow fever booster vaccination. The V gene is TRBV12-3 or TRBV12-4, the J gene TRBJ1-2, with a weak D call TRBD1 (6 bases). The CDR3 sequence: CASSRGVFNYGYTF. In DNA form, the CDR3 reads TGTGCCAGCAGCAGGGGTGTATTTAACTATGGCTACACCTTC.